This TCR beta chain comes out of a study of blood T cells in healthy people across ages. Using a J-beta primer mix together with a sample-barcoded 5' primer, a second PCR was run for 7 to 11 cycles. TCRdb itself ran the 5' RACE reads through MiXCR, one entry per CDR3 protein. This table holds around 800,000 distinct CDR3 sequences, roughly 25% found once. Deletions cut 7 bases from V and 8 bases from J, with 18 bases between. The CDR3 consists of 14 residues. CDR1 is SGHDN, CDR2 FVKESK, per germline. This clonotype was detected only a few times. The same sample was also used in a study of T cells of mothers and their children.

The TCR was taken from a boy between 10 and 17 years old in good health. This chain connects TRBV14 to TRBJ2-1; the D gene could be TRBD1 or TRBD2 (5 bases each). Sequencing was done on a sample of blood. CDR3 sequence: CASTRKGPWDEQFF. The CDR3 DNA reads TGTGCCAGCACCCGAAAGGGACCTTGGGATGAGCAGTTCTTC.